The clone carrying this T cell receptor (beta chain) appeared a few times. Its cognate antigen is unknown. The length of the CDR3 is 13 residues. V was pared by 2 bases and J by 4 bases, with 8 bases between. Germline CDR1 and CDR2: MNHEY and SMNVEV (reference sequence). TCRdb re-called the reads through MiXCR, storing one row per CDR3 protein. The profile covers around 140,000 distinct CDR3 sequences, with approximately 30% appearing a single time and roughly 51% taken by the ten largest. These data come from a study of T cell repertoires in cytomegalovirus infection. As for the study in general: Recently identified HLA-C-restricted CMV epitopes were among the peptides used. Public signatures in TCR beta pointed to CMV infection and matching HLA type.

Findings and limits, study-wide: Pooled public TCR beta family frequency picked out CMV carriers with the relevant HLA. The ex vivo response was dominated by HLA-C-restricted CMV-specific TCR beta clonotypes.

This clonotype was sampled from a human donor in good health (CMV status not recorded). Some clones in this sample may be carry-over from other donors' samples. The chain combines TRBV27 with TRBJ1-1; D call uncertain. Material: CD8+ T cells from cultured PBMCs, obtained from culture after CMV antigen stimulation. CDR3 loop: CASSLSVSTEAFF. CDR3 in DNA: TGTGCCAGCAGTTTAAGTGTTAGCACTGAAGCTTTCTTT.